This passage covers 10 T cell receptor beta chains from one sample sequenced in a study of T cell responses to AZD1222 COVID-19 vaccine. Here immunoSEQ multiplex PCR was the method, and the copy in TCRdb shows in-frame clones only, minus some. This table has roughly 40,000 clones, 80% to 95% appearing once. This specimen consisted of peripheral blood, obtained 28 days after the second AZD1222 dose. The receptors originated from an adult who received the AZD1222 COVID-19 vaccine.

The V call is TRBV4-2, the J call TRBJ2-5; 9 nucleotides agree with TRBD2. V shed 5 bases and J 5 bases; nucleotides not matched to a gene: 12. Germline assignment: CDR1 LGHNA and CDR2 YNFKEQ. The CDR3 spans 16 residues. CDR3 in amino acids: CASSAGSGLAWETQYF. CDR3 DNA: TGTGCCAGCAGCGCAGGCTCGGGACTAGCTTGGGAGACCCAGTACTTC.

This chain joins TRBV7-9 and TRBJ1-6; D perhaps matches TRBD1 (5 bases). Trimming cost V 5 bases and J 8 bases, with 7 bases left between them. Germline V gene lookup returns CDR1 SEHNR and CDR2 FQNEAQ (reference sequence). The CDR3 loop spans 12 amino acids. DNA for the CDR3: TGTGCCAGCAGCATCAGGGATTCACCCCTCCACTTT. This gives the protein CASSIRDSPLHF.

V gene TRBV6-4 combines with J gene TRBJ2-5; 12 positions agree with TRBD2. This CDR3 spans 16 amino acids. Unmatched junction bases numbered 7, after V lost 2 bases and J lost 6 bases. Germline CDR1 is MRHNA and CDR2 is SNTAGT. CDR3 bases: TGTGCCAGCAGTGACCGCACTAGCGGGGGGTGGAAGACCCAGTACTTC. Translation: CASSDRTSGGWKTQYF.

This clone was seen a handful of times. The gene calls are TRBV9 and TRBJ2-3; 9 bases match TRBD1. The CDR3 runs 16 residues. Germline loops: CDR1 SGDLS, CDR2 YYNGEE. J lost 3 bases, V lost 1 base, and 6 bases had no gene match. DNA of the CDR3: TGTGCCAGCAGCGTAACCGGGACAGGGTGGACAGATACGCAGTATTTT. Residues: CASSVTGTGWTDTQYF.

The chain links TRBV14 to TRBJ2-5, with D unresolved. Trimming took 1 base from V and 5 from J, leaving 5 bases between them. There are 12 residues in the CDR3. From germline, CDR1 is SGHDN and CDR2 FVKESK. The CDR3 coding sequence is TGTGCCAGCAGCCAAGTGTCCGAGACCCAGTACTTC. It specifies CASSQVSETQYF.

V is TRBV7-8 and J is TRBJ2-2, with 13 nucleotides matching TRBD2. The trim removed 1 base at V and 6 bases at J, leaving 14 bases unmatched. Looked up from germline, CDR1 is SGHVS and CDR2 is FQNEAQ. The CDR3 contains 20 residues. The CDR3 spells CASSLVASLAGGTYAGELFF. In DNA form, the CDR3 reads TGTGCCAGCAGCTTAGTCGCCTCACTAGCGGGGGGGACTTATGCCGGGGAGCTGTTTTTT. Variable domain in full (rest from reference TRBV7-8 and TRBJ2-2): GAGVSQSPRYKVAKRGQDVALRCDPISGHVSLFWYQQALGQGPEFLTYFQNEAQLDKSGLPSDRFFAERPEGSVSTLKIQRTQQEDSAVYLCASSLVASLAGGTYAGELFFGEGSRLTVL.

The count of this clone is one. The chain links TRBV7-6 to TRBJ2-7; perhaps TRBD1 as D (6 bases). Trimming removed 4 bases from V and 2 bases from J, with 15 bases in between. Germline V CDR1 and CDR2: SGHVS, FNYEAQ. The CDR3 is 15 amino acids. In DNA form, the CDR3 reads TGTGCCAGCAGCTCAGCCGGGACAATGACCTACGAGCAGTACTTC. It codes for CASSSAGTMTYEQYF.

This chain joins TRBV6-2 or TRBV6-3 and TRBJ2-3; D remains unclear. The CDR3 consists of 13 residues. With 0 bases removed from V and 7 bases from J, the gap between germline ends came to 8 bases. The germline CDR1 and CDR2 sequences are MNHEY and SVGEGT. The CDR3 reads CASSYSERNTQYF. Here the CDR3 DNA reads TGTGCCAGCAGTTACTCGGAACGAAATACGCAGTATTTT.

The chain links TRBV3-1 (or the pseudogene TRBV3-2) to TRBJ2-3; perhaps D is TRBD1 or TRBD2 (5 bases each). Germline assignment: CDR1 LGHDT and CDR2 YNNKEL (reference sequence). The CDR3 loop spans 13 amino acids. V lost 9 bases and J 5 bases, leaving 15 bases between the germline ends. The CDR3 loop reads CASWQGAGDTQYF. The DNA for the CDR3 is TGTGCCAGTTGGCAGGGCGCGGGAGATACGCAGTATTTT.

The V call is TRBV6-4, the J call TRBJ2-1, with unresolved D. The CDR3 is 15 residues long. V lost 0 bases and J 4 bases, leaving 10 bases between the germline ends. Germline values: CDR1 MRHNA, CDR2 SNTAGT. CDR3 sequence reads: CASSDSGASYNEQFF. CDR3 DNA: TGTGCCAGCAGTGACTCGGGCGCGAGTTACAATGAGCAGTTCTTC.